The 7 T cell receptor beta chains below all came from one sample that was sequenced in a study of T cell responses to AZD1222 COVID-19 vaccine. Data came from immunoSEQ multiplex PCR; TCRdb stores just in-frame clones and leaves some out. The sample contains 150,000 or so clones, roughly 90% of which appear only once. Source: peripheral blood, taken on day 0 of AZD1222 vaccination. Receptor source: an adult in good health.

The chain combines TRBV7-9 with TRBJ1-2, with 8 bases aligning to TRBD1. Trimming removed 5 bases from V and 4 bases from J; junction bases left unmatched: 9. Germline-derived CDR1 and CDR2 are SEHNR and FQNEAQ (reference sequence). CDR3 length: 15 residues. This chain's CDR3 is CASSLGQGASYGYTF. The CDR3 nucleotides read TGTGCCAGCAGCCTAGGGCAGGGGGCTTCCTATGGCTACACCTTC.

J is TRBJ2-5 and V is TRBV10-1; 12 bases match TRBD2. Trimming at V came to 0 bases and at J to 1 base, leaving 9 bases not matched to a gene. Germline V gives CDR1 WNHNN, CDR2 SYGVQD (reference sequence). The CDR3 is 19 residues long. The CDR3 spells CASSESSTQLAGGQETQYF. The DNA for the CDR3 is TGCGCCAGCAGTGAGTCGTCCACCCAACTAGCGGGGGGCCAAGAGACCCAGTACTTC.

V gene TRBV5-6 combines with J gene TRBJ1-4; D possibly corresponds to TRBD1 (5 bases). The CDR3 has 16 amino acids. Between the trimmed V and J ends, which lost 3 bases and 7 bases, there was a span of 19 bases. CDR1 is SGHDT and CDR2 is YYEEEE in the germline V gene. The CDR3 region is CASSSHIRGAVEKLFF. The DNA of the CDR3 is TGTGCCAGCAGCTCCCACATTAGGGGCGCGGTTGAAAAACTGTTTTTT.

This clone was counted between two and nine times. The gene calls are TRBV5-1 and TRBJ1-2; possible D gene TRBD1, 6 bases. Trimming took off 0 bases at V and 0 bases at J, with 9 bases between the two ends. Germline V gene lookup returns CDR1 SGHRS and CDR2 YFSETQ. There are 15 residues in the CDR3. CDR3 DNA: TGCGCCAGCAGCTTGGGAACAGGGACTAACTATGGCTACACCTTC. Its protein is CASSLGTGTNYGYTF. Combining the CDR3 with reference TRBV5-1 and TRBJ1-2 gives the whole variable domain KAGVTQTPRYLIKTRGQQVTLSCSPISGHRSVSWYQQTPGQGLQFLFEYFSETQRNKGNFPGRFSGRQFSNSRSEMNVSTLELGDSALYLCASSLGTGTNYGYTFGSGTRLTVV.

This chain links TRBV15 with TRBJ1-6, with D tentatively TRBD1 (5 bases). Trimming removed 4 bases from V and 6 bases from J, with 13 bases in between. Germline loops: CDR1 LNHNV, CDR2 YYDKDF (reference sequence). The CDR3 extends over 15 amino acids. For the CDR3, the DNA is TGTGCCACCAGCAACAAGTTGGGGACTAATTCACCCCTCCACTTT. Translated: CATSNKLGTNSPLHF.

This clone occurred once. J is TRBJ1-1 and V is TRBV25-1; D is unresolved. V lost 0 bases and J lost 1, with 12 bases in between. There are 16 residues in the CDR3. Germline loops: CDR1 MGHDK, CDR2 SYGVNS. CDR3 region: CASSEYYWTKNTEAFF. DNA for the CDR3: TGTGCCAGCAGTGAATACTACTGGACCAAGAACACTGAAGCTTTCTTT.

The chain joins TRBV12-3 or TRBV12-4 to TRBJ1-5; D gene uncertain. The CDR3 has 13 amino acids. V was shortened by 6 bases and J by 11 bases, with 17 bases between the two germline ends. The CDR3, as DNA: TGTGCCAGCAGCCCCGGTGGCCTTGCGTCCCAGCATTTT. Translated: CASSPGGLASQHF.